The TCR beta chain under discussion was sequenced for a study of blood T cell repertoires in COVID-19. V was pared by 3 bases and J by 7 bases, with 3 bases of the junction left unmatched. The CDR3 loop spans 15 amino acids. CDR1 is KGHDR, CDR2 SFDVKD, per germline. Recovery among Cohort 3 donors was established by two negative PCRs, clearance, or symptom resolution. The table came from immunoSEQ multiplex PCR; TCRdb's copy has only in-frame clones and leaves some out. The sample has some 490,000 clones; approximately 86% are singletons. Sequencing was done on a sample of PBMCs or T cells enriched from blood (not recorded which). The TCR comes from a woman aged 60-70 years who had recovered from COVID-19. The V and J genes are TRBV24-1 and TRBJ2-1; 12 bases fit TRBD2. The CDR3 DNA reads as TGTGCCACCAGTGATCGGACTAGCGGGGTAAATGAGCAGTTCTTC. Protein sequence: CATSDRTSGVNEQFF.